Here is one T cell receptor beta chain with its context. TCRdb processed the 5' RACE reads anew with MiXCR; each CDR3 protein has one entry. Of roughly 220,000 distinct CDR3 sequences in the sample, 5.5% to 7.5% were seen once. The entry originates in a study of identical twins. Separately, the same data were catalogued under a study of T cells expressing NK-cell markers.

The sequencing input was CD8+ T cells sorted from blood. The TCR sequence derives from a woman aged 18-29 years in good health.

CDR3 bases: TGTGCCAGCAGTTACAACAGGGACTCCTACGAGCAGTACTTC. Translating it yields CASSYNRDSYEQYF. This chain uses TRBV6-5 with TRBJ2-7; perhaps TRBD1 as D (6 bases). The CDR3 sequence is 14 residues long. Trimming stripped 2 bases from V and 0 bases from J, with 8 bases between. Germline V lookup: CDR1 MNHEY, CDR2 SVGAGI.